The present entry profiles one T cell receptor (beta chain) with its context. The antigen is not known. The data belong to a study of cytomegalovirus exposure and HLA in healthy donors. Findings and caveats of the study: TCR beta sequences reportedly predicted the HLA-A and HLA-B alleles of most subjects accurately.

This PCR relied on a set of 60 Vbeta primers and 13 Jbeta primers. The assay was immunoSEQ multiplex PCR, and TCRdb's table has in-frame clones only and misses some. This table holds about 150,000 clones, roughly three fifths found once. Germline lookup yields CDR1 MNHEY and CDR2 SMNVEV (reference sequence). The CDR3 consists of 18 residues. V lost 5 bases and J 3 bases, leaving 23 bases between the germline ends. Sequencing used PBMCs. J is TRBJ1-5 and V is TRBV27, with D perhaps matching TRBD1 (6 bases). This TCR came from a woman aged 40 to 50 in good health and CMV-seronegative. CDR3 protein: CASSPSGRGIRANQPQHF. The DNA of the CDR3 is TGTGCCAGCAGTCCTTCGGGCAGGGGCATTAGGGCCAATCAGCCCCAGCATTTT.